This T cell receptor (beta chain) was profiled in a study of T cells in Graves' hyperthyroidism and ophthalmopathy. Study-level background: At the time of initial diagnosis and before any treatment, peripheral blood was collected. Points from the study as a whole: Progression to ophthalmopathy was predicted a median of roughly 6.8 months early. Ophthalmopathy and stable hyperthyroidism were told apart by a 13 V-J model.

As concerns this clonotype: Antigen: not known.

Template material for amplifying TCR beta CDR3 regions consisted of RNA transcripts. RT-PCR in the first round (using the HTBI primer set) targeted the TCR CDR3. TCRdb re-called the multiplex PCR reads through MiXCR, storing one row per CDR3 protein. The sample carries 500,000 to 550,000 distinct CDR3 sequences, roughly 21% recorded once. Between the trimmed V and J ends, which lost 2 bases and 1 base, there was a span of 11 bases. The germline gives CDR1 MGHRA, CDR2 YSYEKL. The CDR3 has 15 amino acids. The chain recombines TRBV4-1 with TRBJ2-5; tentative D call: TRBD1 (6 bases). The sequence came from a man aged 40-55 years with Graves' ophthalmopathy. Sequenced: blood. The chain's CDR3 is CASSQKTGPQETQYF. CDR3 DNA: TGCGCCAGCAGCCAAAAAACAGGGCCCCAAGAGACCCAGTACTTC.